What follows are 27 T cell receptor beta chains derived from one specimen sequenced in a study of blood T cell repertoires in COVID-19. Data came from immunoSEQ multiplex PCR; TCRdb stores just in-frame clones and leaves some out. Of approximately 360,000 clones listed, approximately 87% are singletons. Sequencing was performed on PBMCs or T cells enriched from blood (not recorded which). These TCRs come from a woman aged 25 to 39 with acute COVID-19.

This sequence joins TRBV5-8 and TRBJ2-5; 12 bases fit TRBD2. After removal of 2 bases from V and 5 bases from J, the junction contained 10 bases not matched to a gene. The CDR3 spans 17 residues. Germline CDR1 is SGHTS and CDR2 is YDEGEE. Here the CDR3 DNA reads TGTGCCAGCAGCTTCCTAGCGGGGGGGCATATAGATGAGACCCAGTACTTC. This sequence encodes CASSFLAGGHIDETQYF. Variable domain in full (rest from reference TRBV5-8 and TRBJ2-5): EAGVTQSPTHLIKTRGQQATLRCSPISGHTSVYWYQQALGLGLQFLLWYDEGEERNRGNFPPRFSGRQFPNYSSELNVNALELEDSALYLCASSFLAGGHIDETQYFGPGTRLLVL.

The genes are TRBV7-9 and TRBJ1-6; 9 bases align to TRBD1. Germline V gives CDR1 SEHNR, CDR2 FQNEAQ (reference sequence). V trimming: 4 bases; J trimming: 9 bases; junction bases outside the gene matches: 4. CDR3 size: 14 residues. CDR3 amino acids: CASSSGQGGSPLHF. Written as DNA, the CDR3 is TGTGCCAGCAGCTCGGGACAGGGCGGTTCACCCCTCCACTTT. The full variable domain, in which reference TRBV7-9 and TRBJ1-6 provide the parts outside the CDR3, is DTGVSQNPRHKITKRGQNVTFRCDPISEHNRLYWYRQTLGQGPEFLTYFQNEAQLEKSRLLSDRFSAERPKGSFSTLEIQRTEQGDSAMYLCASSSGQGGSPLHFGNGTRLTVT.

The chain uses TRBV7-3 and TRBJ1-2; D may be TRBD1 (5 bases). Germline V lookup: CDR1 SGHTA, CDR2 FQGTGA. V was pared by 2 bases and J by 7 bases, with 8 bases between. This CDR3 contains 12 residues. The CDR3 sequence is CASSLGGGGYTF. CDR3 DNA: TGTGCCAGCAGCTTAGGCGGGGGTGGCTACACCTTC.

The chain employs TRBV5-1 and TRBJ2-6; D unresolved. The germline gives CDR1 SGHRS, CDR2 YFSETQ. V lost 1 base and J 0 bases, leaving 8 bases between the germline ends. The CDR3 contains 16 residues. The DNA of the CDR3 is TGCGCCAGCAGCTTGCTGGAGAGCTCTGGGGCCAACGTCCTGACTTTC. The encoded protein is CASSLLESSGANVLTF.

V usage is TRBV27 and J usage is TRBJ1-1, with D hard to call. Germline CDR1 and CDR2: MNHEY and SMNVEV (reference sequence). Trimming shortened V by 7 bases and J by 7 bases, and 13 bases separated the two germline ends. This CDR3 spans 12 amino acids. The DNA of the CDR3 is TGTGCCAGCAATTCCGGGAGCGGTGAAGCTTTCTTT. Translation: CASNSGSGEAFF.

This clone was found once. In DNA, the CDR3 is TGTGCCAGCTCCCCTTTTGTCAATGAGCAGTTCTTC. It specifies CASSPFVNEQFF. The V call is TRBV18, the J call TRBJ2-1; D is uncertain. Germline values: CDR1 KGHSH, CDR2 LQKENI. Trimming removed 6 bases from V and 6 bases from J, with 9 bases in between. The length of the CDR3 is 12 residues.

The rearrangement links TRBV28 to TRBJ1-1; TRBD1 aligns across 7 bases. Germline V gene data show CDR1 as MDHEN and CDR2 as SYDVKM. This CDR3 region has 14 residues. Trimming took 7 bases from V and 2 from J; bases not matched to a gene: 7. In nucleotides, the CDR3 is TGTGCCAGCAACGAAGACAGGGATAACACTGAAGCTTTCTTT. Translation: CASNEDRDNTEAFF.

This clone showed up just once. The chain combines TRBV6-5 with TRBJ2-1, with a tentative D call TRBD1 (5 bases). In germline, CDR1 is MNHEY, CDR2 SVGAGI. V was clipped by 6 bases and J by 2 bases, with 8 bases between them. This CDR3 has 13 residues. CDR3 sequence: CASRQETYNEQFF. In nucleotides, the CDR3 is TGTGCCAGCAGACAGGAGACCTACAATGAGCAGTTCTTC.

V gene TRBV19 combines with J gene TRBJ2-7; 8 bases fit TRBD1. The V gene's germline CDR1 is LNHDA and CDR2 SQIVND (reference sequence). J gave up 2 bases and V 4 bases, and 4 bases lay outside the gene matches. This CDR3 spans 14 amino acids. CDR3 sequence reads: CASSTGQGPYEQYF. In DNA form, the CDR3 reads TGTGCCAGTAGTACAGGACAGGGTCCCTACGAGCAGTACTTC.

CDR3 sequence (DNA): TGCGCCAGCAGCTTGGCCGACTACGGCTATGAGCAGTTCTTC. The encoded protein is CASSLADYGYEQFF. The gene calls are TRBV5-1 and TRBJ2-1, with TRBD2 as a possible D gene (5 bases). The CDR3 sequence is 14 residues long. V gave up 0 bases and J gave up 8 bases, with 12 bases separating them. CDR1 and CDR2 from the germline V gene are SGHRS and YFSETQ.

The CDR3 nucleotides read TGTGCCAGCAGTGAAGGATGGGGCTCCCGTCAGCCCCAGCATTTT. It translates to CASSEGWGSRQPQHF. The chain combines TRBV6-1 with TRBJ1-5; the D gene is possibly TRBD1 (5 bases). Germline CDR1 reads MNHNS; CDR2 reads SASEGT. The CDR3 spans 15 residues. Trimming removed 1 base at V and 6 bases at J, with 13 bases between.

This clone was detected only once. The chain carries TRBV7-2 and TRBJ1-1; 10 positions agree with TRBD1. V trimming: 5 bases; J trimming: 6 bases; junction bases outside the gene matches: 6. The CDR3 length is 14 residues. CDR1 and CDR2 from the germline V gene are SGHTA and FQGNSA. CDR3 in DNA: TGTGCCAGCAGCCTGGACAGGGGGGTCGCTGAAGCTTTCTTT. Translated, it gives CASSLDRGVAEAFF.

The chain carries TRBV5-5 and TRBJ2-5; D ambiguous. The CDR3 has 15 residues. In germline, CDR1 is SGHKS, CDR2 YYEKEE (reference sequence). V was clipped by 3 bases and J by 2 bases, with 14 bases between them. The CDR3 bases are TGTGCCAGCAGCTCCAATATGGGCCTTCAAGAGACCCAGTACTTC. This sequence encodes CASSSNMGLQETQYF.

The V call is TRBV7-3, the J call TRBJ1-1; 11 bases agree with TRBD1. Germline-derived CDR1 and CDR2 are SGHTA and FQGTGA. The CDR3 runs 16 residues. V lost 5 bases to trimming and J lost 2 bases; unmatched junction nucleotides: 7. The CDR3 DNA reads TGTGCCAGCAGCCTCGGGACAGGGGGACTTAACACTGAAGCTTTCTTT. This translates into CASSLGTGGLNTEAFF.

The J gene is TRBJ1-1, the V gene TRBV12-3 or TRBV12-4; no clear D gene. V lost 5 bases, J lost 1 base, and 5 bases lay in between. The CDR3 spans 12 residues. The CDR3 loop reads CASSNRNTEAFF. The CDR3 bases are TGTGCCAGCAGTAACAGGAACACTGAAGCTTTCTTT.

This clone turned up a few times. The chain recombines TRBV7-2 with TRBJ2-2, with 8 nucleotides matching TRBD2. Germline CDR1 SGHTA, CDR2 FQGNSA. Trimming cost V 5 bases and J 8 bases; bases outside gene matches: 10. The CDR3 totals 15 residues. This CDR3 is CASSTAAGGLGELFF. The DNA of the CDR3 is TGTGCCAGCAGCACCGCTGCGGGGGGCTTGGGGGAGCTGTTTTTT.

CDR3 bases: TGTGCCAGCAGCTTACAGGGGATCAATTCACCCCTCCACTTT. It codes for CASSLQGINSPLHF. The chain uses TRBV4-2 and TRBJ1-6, with 7 bases lining up with TRBD1. J lost 7 bases, V lost 5 bases, and 5 bases had no gene match. Per germline, CDR1 LGHNA and CDR2 YNFKEQ. This CDR3 comprises 14 residues.

The chain couples TRBV2 to TRBJ1-5; a possible D gene is TRBD1 (5 bases). Trimming removed 7 bases from V and 5 bases from J, with 18 bases in between. This CDR3 spans 15 amino acids. The germline CDR1 and CDR2 sequences are SNHLY and FYNNEI. The DNA of the CDR3 is TGTGCCAGCAAAAAATTATTTAGGGGCGATCAGCCCCAGCATTTT. It specifies CASKKLFRGDQPQHF.

V and J are TRBV4-1 and TRBJ1-6, with a possible D match to TRBD1 (5 bases). V gave up 0 bases and J gave up 9 bases, with 24 bases separating them. The CDR3 loop spans 19 amino acids. CDR1 is MGHRA and CDR2 is YSYEKL in the germline V gene. CDR3 sequence reads: CASSQDLRVTGQGGSPLHF. The CDR3 nucleotides read TGCGCCAGCAGCCAAGATCTTCGGGTCACTGGGCAGGGTGGTTCACCCCTCCACTTT.

This chain uses TRBV3-1 (or the pseudogene TRBV3-2) with TRBJ2-7; 7 nucleotides agree with TRBD2. CDR1 and CDR2 from the germline V gene are LGHDT and YNNKEL (reference sequence). The V gene end was trimmed by 1 base and the J gene end by 3 bases; junction bases not matched to a gene: 0. The CDR3 is 13 residues long. CDR3 region: CASSQAGGYEQYF. The CDR3 bases are TGTGCCAGCAGCCAAGCGGGGGGCTACGAGCAGTACTTC.

About this clone: This sample includes further DNA sequences coding for the same CDR3. The chain combines TRBV5-1 with TRBJ1-6; 10 bases map to TRBD1. The germline V gene has CDR1 SGHRS and CDR2 YFSETQ. V lost 3 bases and J lost 6; bases outside the gene matches: 3. The CDR3 covers 15 residues. The CDR3: CASSSGQGGNSPLHF. CDR3 DNA: TGCGCCAGCAGCTCCGGACAGGGGGGTAATTCACCCCTCCACTTT.

V is TRBV9 and J is TRBJ2-3; 8 bases agree with TRBD2. V lost 0 bases and J lost 3; bases outside the gene matches: 6. Germline values: CDR1 SGDLS, CDR2 YYNGEE. CDR3 size: 16 residues. CDR3 DNA: TGTGCCAGCAGCGTAGATCCGGGGGGGCGGACAGATACGCAGTATTTT. It encodes CASSVDPGGRTDTQYF.

This clone has only one observation. The rearrangement uses TRBV7-2 and TRBJ2-7, with 8 bases aligning to TRBD1. With V trimmed by 2 bases and J by 0 bases, 0 bases remained unmatched. The germline CDR1 and CDR2 sequences are SGHTA and FQGNSA. The CDR3 runs 14 residues. As DNA, the CDR3 is TGTGCCAGCAGCTTAACAGGGGGCTCCTACGAGCAGTACTTC. Translation: CASSLTGGSYEQYF.

In this sample, this clone turned up many times. Other DNA sequences in this sample translate to the same CDR3. This chain connects TRBV19 to TRBJ1-1; TRBD1 is a possible D gene (5 bases). The CDR3 loop spans 13 amino acids. V lost 3 bases to trimming and J lost 0 bases, with 5 bases between them. In germline, CDR1 is LNHDA, CDR2 SQIVND (reference sequence). The CDR3 loop is CASSIRVNTEAFF. CDR3 coding DNA: TGTGCCAGTAGTATCAGGGTGAACACTGAAGCTTTCTTT.

This chain uses TRBV6-5 with TRBJ1-1, with a possible D match to TRBD1 (5 bases). The CDR3 totals 14 residues. Germline V lookup: CDR1 MNHEY, CDR2 SVGAGI. Trimming shortened V by 2 bases and J by 2 bases, and 9 bases separated the two germline ends. CDR3 region: CASSYPGSNTEAFF. CDR3 DNA: TGTGCCAGCAGTTACCCAGGGTCTAACACTGAAGCTTTCTTT.

The chain combines TRBV10-1 with TRBJ2-1, with 7 bases fitting TRBD1. The V and J ends lost 8 bases and 7 bases, in that order; junction bases with no gene match: 14. Germline V gene sequence: CDR1 WNHNN, CDR2 SYGVQD (reference sequence). CDR3 length: 15 amino acids. The CDR3 coding sequence is TGCGCCAGCGGAGGTAGCAGGGGGACCTTAAATGAGCAGTTCTTC. This gives the protein CASGGSRGTLNEQFF.

The chain recombines TRBV24-1 with TRBJ1-4; 8 bases match TRBD1. The CDR3 extends over 15 amino acids. Unmatched junction bases numbered 5, after V lost 5 bases and J lost 4 bases. Germline lookup yields CDR1 KGHDR and CDR2 SFDVKD. The CDR3 coding sequence is TGTGCCACCAGTGCCAACAGGGGGAATAATGAAAAACTGTTTTTT. Translating it yields CATSANRGNNEKLFF.